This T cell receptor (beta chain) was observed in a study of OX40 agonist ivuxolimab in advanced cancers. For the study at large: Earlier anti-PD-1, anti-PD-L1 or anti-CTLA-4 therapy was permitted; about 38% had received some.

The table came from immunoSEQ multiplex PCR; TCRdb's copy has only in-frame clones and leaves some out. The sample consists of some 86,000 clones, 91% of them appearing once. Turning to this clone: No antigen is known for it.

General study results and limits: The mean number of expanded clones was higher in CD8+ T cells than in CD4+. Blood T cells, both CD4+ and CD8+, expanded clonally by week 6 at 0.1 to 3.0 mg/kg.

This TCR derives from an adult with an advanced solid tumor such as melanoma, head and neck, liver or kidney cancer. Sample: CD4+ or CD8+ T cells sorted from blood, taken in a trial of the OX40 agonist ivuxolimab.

The DNA for the CDR3 is TGTGCCAGCAGCGCATCCCCGGGACAGGGAGAAAAACTGTTTTTT. Protein sequence: CASSASPGQGEKLFF. V is TRBV9 and J is TRBJ1-4, with 9 bases identical to TRBD1. This CDR3 is built from 15 residues. J was trimmed by 8 bases and V by 3 bases; bases with no gene match: 8. Germline values: CDR1 SGDLS, CDR2 YYNGEE.